This TCR beta chain was profiled in a study of shared clonotypes between healthy human individuals. This clone has a single count. Sequencing used immunoSEQ multiplex PCR; TCRdb keeps in-frame clones, though not all of them. The repertoire holds around 510,000 clones, around 80% seen once, with around 12% in the top ten. Source material: PBMCs. This receptor was taken from a woman between 40 and 55 years old in good health. Some clones in this sample may be carry-over from other donors' samples.

CDR3 DNA sequence: TGCGCCAGCAGCGGGGACAGCCGTCAATATGGCTACACCTTC. This translates into CASSGDSRQYGYTF. The chain uses TRBV4-1 and TRBJ1-2, with TRBD1 matching over 7 bases. Germline V CDR1 and CDR2: MGHRA, YSYEKL. The trim removed 5 bases at V and 5 bases at J, leaving 8 bases unmatched. This CDR3 has 14 residues.